This paragraph covers one T cell receptor (beta chain) sequence. Its antigen is still unknown. The data stem from a study of vaccination effects on CD4 cells after COVID-19. Germline CDR1 DFQATT, CDR2 SNEGSKA (reference sequence). Trimming removed 3 bases at V and 2 bases at J, with 10 bases between. The CDR3 runs to 13 residues. Prior to sequencing, the ViraFEST assay stimulated PBMC with viral peptide pools, which expanded the antigen-specific CD4+ T cells. Cultured cells yielded isolated CD4+ T cells after approximately nine days. None of the vaccinated had previously contracted SARS-CoV-2, and their nucleocapsid antibodies tested negative. Clones were read by immunoSEQ multiplex PCR, and TCRdb kept only the in-frame ones, dropping some. This table holds around 68,000 clones, about four fifths found once.

V and J are TRBV20-1 and TRBJ2-5, with a tentative D call TRBD2 (6 bases). The origin of this receptor is a human donor who received a COVID-19 vaccine. The sample in question was CD4+ T cells from PBMCs cultured with SARS-CoV-2 spike peptides, obtained before COVID-19 vaccination. In DNA, the CDR3 is TGCAGTGCTAGTCCCGGGGGACAAGAGACCCAGTACTTC. Translated, it gives CSASPGGQETQYF.